The clone carrying this T cell receptor beta chain was seen only a few times. V gave up 3 bases and J gave up 3 bases, with 8 bases separating them. The CDR3 loop spans 13 amino acids. Using immunoSEQ multiplex PCR, the repertoire was profiled, and TCRdb retains in-frame clones only, with some absent. This sample has over 250,000 clones, with approximately 86% found just once. These data originate in a study of blood T cell repertoires in COVID-19. This TCR was sampled from a woman aged 25 to 45 who had recovered from COVID-19. The rearrangement links TRBV12-3 or TRBV12-4 to TRBJ1-1; TRBD1 might be the D (6 bases). Material: PBMCs or T cells enriched from blood (not recorded which). The CDR3 bases are TGTGCCAGCAGTTTTAAGGGGGACACTGAAGCTTTCTTT. Its translation: CASSFKGDTEAFF.